The 10 T cell receptor beta chains presented below share a single source sample, sequenced in a study of blood T cell repertoires in COVID-19. Some clones are missing from TCRdb's copy, which holds only in-frame ones; the method was immunoSEQ multiplex PCR. The sample has roughly 28,000 clones; roughly 87% are singletons. Sequenced sample: peripheral blood. The receptors shown here come from a human donor with acute or convalescent COVID-19. The donor label of this sample is uncertain.

The chain has TRBV28 and TRBJ2-3; 12 nucleotides line up with TRBD2. V lost 6 bases and J lost 5; bases outside the gene matches: 6. Germline loops: CDR1 MDHEN, CDR2 SYDVKM. The CDR3 totals 15 residues. The CDR3 is CASSQTSGGGDTQYF. CDR3 bases: TGTGCCAGCAGCCAGACTAGCGGGGGCGGAGATACGCAGTATTTT.

A single count supports this clone. This chain connects TRBV4-2 to TRBJ1-2; 10 bases map to TRBD1. Trimming at V came to 4 bases and at J to 3 bases, leaving 2 bases not matched to a gene. The CDR3 has 14 residues. Germline V gene lookup returns CDR1 LGHNA and CDR2 YNFKEQ. The CDR3 sequence: CASSRDRGDYGYTF. DNA for the CDR3: TGTGCCAGCAGCCGGGACAGGGGAGACTATGGCTACACCTTC.

The chain carries TRBV25-1 and TRBJ1-2, with D unclear. Germline V gives CDR1 MGHDK, CDR2 SYGVNS. Between the trimmed V and J ends, which lost 5 bases and 5 bases, there was a span of 15 bases. The CDR3 is 14 residues long. The CDR3 protein is CASSPQVVPYGYTF. CDR3 sequence (DNA): TGTGCCAGCAGTCCCCAAGTAGTTCCGTATGGCTACACCTTC.

The V and J genes are TRBV5-1 and TRBJ2-2, with 7 bases lining up with TRBD1. V gave up 4 bases and J gave up 4 bases; unmatched junction bases: 7. This CDR3 is built from 15 residues. The V gene's germline CDR1 is SGHRS and CDR2 YFSETQ. The CDR3 bases are TGCGCCAGCAGCAGACAGGGTGCGGGCACCGGGGAGCTGTTTTTT. Its translation: CASSRQGAGTGELFF.

In this sample, this clone turned up a few times. The J gene is TRBJ2-7, the V gene TRBV2; 8 bases map to TRBD2. This CDR3 spans 15 amino acids. With V trimmed by 6 bases and J by 3 bases, 10 bases remained unmatched. CDR1 is SNHLY and CDR2 is FYNNEI in the germline V gene. CDR3 nucleotide sequence: TGTGCCAGCAGCGACGCGGGAGGCAGTTTCTACGAGCAGTACTTC. Its protein product is CASSDAGGSFYEQYF.

This chain uses TRBV27 with TRBJ1-5, with 7 bases matching TRBD1. The CDR3 spans 14 residues. V shed 5 bases, J shed 8 bases, and the junction held 9 bases outside the gene matches. Germline values: CDR1 MNHEY, CDR2 SMNVEV (reference sequence). CDR3 region: CASSRRGRFEPQHF. The CDR3 DNA reads as TGTGCCAGCAGTAGGAGGGGGCGTTTTGAGCCCCAGCATTTT.

The genes are TRBV2 and TRBJ2-7; TRBD2 matches at 8 bases. This CDR3 is built from 13 residues. The V gene's germline CDR1 is SNHLY and CDR2 FYNNEI. V lost 7 bases, J lost 5 bases, and 7 bases stayed unmatched. The CDR3 DNA sequence: TGTGCCAGCATTGATAGCGGGGTGGACGAGCAGTACTTC. Its protein is CASIDSGVDEQYF.

This clone has a single count. The V gene is TRBV18, the J gene TRBJ1-4; 7 bases map to TRBD1. In germline, CDR1 is KGHSH, CDR2 LQKENI. The CDR3 is 15 residues long. V trimming: 3 bases; J trimming: 2 bases; junction bases outside the gene matches: 3. In nucleotides, the CDR3 is TGTGCCAGCTCACCCCGGGGACAGACTAATGAAAAACTGTTTTTT. Its protein product is CASSPRGQTNEKLFF.

A word on this clone: The junction shows a germline mismatch at one end, possibly a read error. V gene TRBV7-7 combines with J gene TRBJ2-6; 7 bases line up with TRBD1. Germline lookup yields CDR1 SSHAT and CDR2 FNYEAQ (reference sequence). CDR3 length: 16 amino acids. CDR3 in DNA: TGTGCTAGCAGCTCAGGGACAGTCTCTGGGGCCAACGTCCTGACTTTC. This sequence encodes CASSSGTVSGANVLTF.

This clone was picked up a small number of times. The chain uses TRBV6-5 and TRBJ2-7, with D maybe TRBD1 (6 bases). This CDR3 has 15 residues. The germline V gene encodes CDR1 MNHEY and CDR2 SVGAGI. With 4 bases removed from V and 1 base from J, the gap between germline ends came to 14 bases. CDR3 amino acids: CASSSLPDRSYEQYF. DNA for the CDR3: TGTGCCAGCAGTTCCCTCCCGGACAGATCCTACGAGCAGTACTTC.